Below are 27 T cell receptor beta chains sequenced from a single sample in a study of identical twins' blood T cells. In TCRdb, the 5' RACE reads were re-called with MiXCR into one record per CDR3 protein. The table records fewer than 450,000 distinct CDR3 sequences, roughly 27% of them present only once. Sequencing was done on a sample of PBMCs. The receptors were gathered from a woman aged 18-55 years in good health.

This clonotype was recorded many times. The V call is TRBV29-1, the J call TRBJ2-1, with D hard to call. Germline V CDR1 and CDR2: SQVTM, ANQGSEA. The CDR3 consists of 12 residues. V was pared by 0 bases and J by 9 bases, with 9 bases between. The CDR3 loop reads CSVEELTREQFF. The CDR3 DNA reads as TGCAGCGTTGAAGAGTTAACCCGTGAGCAGTTCTTC.

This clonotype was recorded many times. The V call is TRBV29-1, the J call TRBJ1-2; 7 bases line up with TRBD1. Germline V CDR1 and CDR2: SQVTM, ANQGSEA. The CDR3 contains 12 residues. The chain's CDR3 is CSALQGDYGYTF. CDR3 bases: TGCAGTGCCCTTCAGGGGGACTATGGCTACACCTTC.

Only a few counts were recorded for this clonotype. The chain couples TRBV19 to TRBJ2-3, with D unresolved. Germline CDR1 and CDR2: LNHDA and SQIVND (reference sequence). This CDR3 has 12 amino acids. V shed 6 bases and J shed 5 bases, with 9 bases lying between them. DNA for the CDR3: TGTGCCAGTAGCCCTAATAGAGATACGCAGTATTTT. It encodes CASSPNRDTQYF.

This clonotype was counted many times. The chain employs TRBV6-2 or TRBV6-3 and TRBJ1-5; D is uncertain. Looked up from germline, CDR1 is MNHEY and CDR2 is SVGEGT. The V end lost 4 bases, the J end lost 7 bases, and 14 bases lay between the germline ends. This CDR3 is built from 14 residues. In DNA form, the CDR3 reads TGTGCCAGCAGTTTCCTTTCGGGTCGCCAGCCCCAGCATTTT. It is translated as CASSFLSGRQPQHF.

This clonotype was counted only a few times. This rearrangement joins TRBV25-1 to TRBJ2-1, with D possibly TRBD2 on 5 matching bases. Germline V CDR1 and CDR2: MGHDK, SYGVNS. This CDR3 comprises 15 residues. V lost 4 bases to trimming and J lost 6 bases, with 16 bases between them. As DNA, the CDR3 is TGTGCCAGCAGTGTACCGGGGTCTTGGGGCAATGAGCAGTTCTTC. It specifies CASSVPGSWGNEQFF.

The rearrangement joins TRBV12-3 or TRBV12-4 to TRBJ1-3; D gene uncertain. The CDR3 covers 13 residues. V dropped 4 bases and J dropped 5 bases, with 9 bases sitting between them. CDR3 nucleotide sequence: TGTGCCAGCAGTTCCCGGGCTAGAAACACCATATATTTT. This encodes CASSSRARNTIYF.

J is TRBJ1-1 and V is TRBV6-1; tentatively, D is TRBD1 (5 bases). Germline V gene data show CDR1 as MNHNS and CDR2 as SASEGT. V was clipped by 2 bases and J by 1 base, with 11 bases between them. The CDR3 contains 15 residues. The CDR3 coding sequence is TGTGCCAGCAGTGAACAGGGTGGAAGGAACACTGAAGCTTTCTTT. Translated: CASSEQGGRNTEAFF.

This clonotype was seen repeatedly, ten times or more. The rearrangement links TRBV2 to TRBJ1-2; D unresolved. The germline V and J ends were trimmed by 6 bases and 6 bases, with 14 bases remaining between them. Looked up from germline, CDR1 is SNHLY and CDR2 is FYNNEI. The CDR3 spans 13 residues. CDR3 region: CASSQGPNDGYTF. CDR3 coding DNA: TGTGCCAGCAGCCAAGGACCAAACGATGGCTACACCTTC.

This CDR3 is CSARDPGTGVNQPQHF. The CDR3 bases are TGCAGTGCTAGAGATCCCGGGACAGGGGTCAATCAGCCCCAGCATTTT. The J gene is TRBJ1-5, the V gene TRBV20-1, with 10 positions matching TRBD1. CDR1 is DFQATT, CDR2 SNEGSKA, per germline (reference sequence). V shed 0 bases and J 3 bases; nucleotides not matched to a gene: 5. The CDR3 contains 16 residues.

The CDR3 region is CASSISRRNHYGYTF. CDR3 nucleotides: TGTGCCAGTAGTATAAGTCGCCGGAACCACTATGGCTACACCTTC. This rearrangement joins TRBV19 to TRBJ1-2; no definite D call. This CDR3 is built from 15 residues. Trimming pared 2 bases from V and 3 bases from J, leaving 13 bases between. Germline V lookup: CDR1 LNHDA, CDR2 SQIVND (reference sequence).

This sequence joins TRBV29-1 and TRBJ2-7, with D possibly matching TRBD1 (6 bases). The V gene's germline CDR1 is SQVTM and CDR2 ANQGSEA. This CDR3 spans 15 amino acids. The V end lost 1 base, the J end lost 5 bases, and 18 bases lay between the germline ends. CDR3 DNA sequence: TGCAGCGTTGAAGTAGAGGTACAGGGTTACGACGAGCAGTACTTC. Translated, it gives CSVEVEVQGYDEQYF.

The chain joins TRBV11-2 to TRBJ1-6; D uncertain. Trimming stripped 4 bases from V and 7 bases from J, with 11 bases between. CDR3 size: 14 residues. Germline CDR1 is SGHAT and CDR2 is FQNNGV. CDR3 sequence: CASSSPDGNSPLHF. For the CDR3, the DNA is TGTGCCAGCAGCTCTCCGGACGGCAATTCACCCCTCCACTTT. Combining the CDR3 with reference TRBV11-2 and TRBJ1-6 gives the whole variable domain EAGVAQSPRYKIIEKRQSVAFWCNPISGHATLYWYQQILGQGPKLLIQFQNNGVVDDSQLPKDRFSAERLKGVDSTLKIQPAKLEDSAVYLCASSSPDGNSPLHFGNGTRLTVT.

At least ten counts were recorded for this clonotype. This chain's CDR3 is CASSALGATNEKLFF. In DNA, the CDR3 is TGTGCCAGCAGTGCCCTCGGGGCAACTAATGAAAAACTGTTTTTT. V and J are TRBV2 and TRBJ1-4, with unresolved D. Trimming removed 4 bases at V and 0 bases at J, with 9 bases between. CDR3 length: 15 amino acids. The germline gives CDR1 SNHLY, CDR2 FYNNEI.

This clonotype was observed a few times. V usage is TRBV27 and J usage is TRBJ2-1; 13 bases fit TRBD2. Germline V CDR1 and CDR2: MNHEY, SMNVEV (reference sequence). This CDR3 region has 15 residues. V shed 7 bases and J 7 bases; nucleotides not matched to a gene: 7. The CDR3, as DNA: TGTGCCAGCATGGCCGGACTAGCGGGAGTTAATGAGCAGTTCTTC. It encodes CASMAGLAGVNEQFF.

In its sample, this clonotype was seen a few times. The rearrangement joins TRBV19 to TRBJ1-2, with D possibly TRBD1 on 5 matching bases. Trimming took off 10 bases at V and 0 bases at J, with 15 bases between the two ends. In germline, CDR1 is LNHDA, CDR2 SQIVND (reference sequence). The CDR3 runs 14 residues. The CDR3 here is CATGTVNANYGYTF. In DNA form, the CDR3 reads TGTGCCACCGGGACGGTAAACGCTAACTATGGCTACACCTTC. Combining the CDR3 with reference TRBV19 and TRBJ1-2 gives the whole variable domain DGGITQSPKYLFRKEGQNVTLSCEQNLNHDAMYWYRQDPGQGLRLIYYSQIVNDFQKGDIAEGYSVSREKKESFPLTVTSAQKNPTAFYLCATGTVNANYGYTFGSGTRLTVV.

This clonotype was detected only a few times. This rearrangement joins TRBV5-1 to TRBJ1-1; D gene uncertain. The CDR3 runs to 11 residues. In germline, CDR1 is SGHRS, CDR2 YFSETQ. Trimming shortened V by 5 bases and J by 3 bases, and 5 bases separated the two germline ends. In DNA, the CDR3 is TGCGCCAGCAGTAAGGACACTGAAGCTTTCTTT. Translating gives CASSKDTEAFF.

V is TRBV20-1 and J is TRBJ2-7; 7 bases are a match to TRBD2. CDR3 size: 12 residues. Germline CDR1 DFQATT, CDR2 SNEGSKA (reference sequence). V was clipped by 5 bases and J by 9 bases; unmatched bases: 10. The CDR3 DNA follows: TGCAGTGCTCCGGGGGGAGGACCAGTGCAGTACTTC. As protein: CSAPGGGPVQYF.

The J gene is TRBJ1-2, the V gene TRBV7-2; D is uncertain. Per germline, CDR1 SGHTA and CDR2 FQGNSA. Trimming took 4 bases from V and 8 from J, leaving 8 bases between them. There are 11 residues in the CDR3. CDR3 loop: CASSSTMGYTF. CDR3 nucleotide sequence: TGTGCCAGCAGCTCAACTATGGGCTACACCTTC.

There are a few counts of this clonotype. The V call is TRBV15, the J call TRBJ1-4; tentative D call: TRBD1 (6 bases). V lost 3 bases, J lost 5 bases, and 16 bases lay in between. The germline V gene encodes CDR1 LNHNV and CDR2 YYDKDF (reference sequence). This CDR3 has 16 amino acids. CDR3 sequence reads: CATSSSLGTYNEKLFF. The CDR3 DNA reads TGTGCCACCAGCAGCTCCCTAGGGACATACAATGAAAAACTGTTTTTT.

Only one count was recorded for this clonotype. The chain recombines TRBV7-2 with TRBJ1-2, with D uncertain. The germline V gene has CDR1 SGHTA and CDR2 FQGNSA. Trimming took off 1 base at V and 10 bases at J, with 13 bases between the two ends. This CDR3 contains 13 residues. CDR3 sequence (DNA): TGTGCCAGCAGCTTAGGGCCTGCCGGCTACTACACCTTC. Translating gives CASSLGPAGYYTF. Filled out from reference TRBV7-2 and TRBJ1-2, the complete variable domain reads GAGVSQSPSNKVTEKGKDVELRCDPISGHTALYWYRQSLGQGLEFLIYFQGNSAPDKSGLPSDRFSAERTGGSVSTLTIQRTQQEDSAVYLCASSLGPAGYYTFGSGTRLTVV.

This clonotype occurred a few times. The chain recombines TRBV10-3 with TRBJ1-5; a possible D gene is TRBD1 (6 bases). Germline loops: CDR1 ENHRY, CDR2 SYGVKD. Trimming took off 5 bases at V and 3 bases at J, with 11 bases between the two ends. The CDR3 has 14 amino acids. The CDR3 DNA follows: TGTGCCATCAGTAGTAACAGGGACAATCAGCCCCAGCATTTT. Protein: CAISSNRDNQPQHF.

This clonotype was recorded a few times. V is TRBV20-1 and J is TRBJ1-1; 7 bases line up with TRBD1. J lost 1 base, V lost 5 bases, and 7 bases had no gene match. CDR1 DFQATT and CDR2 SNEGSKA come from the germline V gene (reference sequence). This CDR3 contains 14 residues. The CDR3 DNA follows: TGCAGTGCTCGAAAGGGGGCGAGGAACACTGAAGCTTTCTTT. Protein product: CSARKGARNTEAFF.

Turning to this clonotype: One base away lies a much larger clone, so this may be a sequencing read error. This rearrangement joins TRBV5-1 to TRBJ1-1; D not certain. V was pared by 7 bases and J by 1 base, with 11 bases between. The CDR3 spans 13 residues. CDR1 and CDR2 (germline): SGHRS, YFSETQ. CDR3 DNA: TGCGCCAGCGGCGAGACGGGGAACACTGAAGCTTTCTTT. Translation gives CASGETGNTEAFF.

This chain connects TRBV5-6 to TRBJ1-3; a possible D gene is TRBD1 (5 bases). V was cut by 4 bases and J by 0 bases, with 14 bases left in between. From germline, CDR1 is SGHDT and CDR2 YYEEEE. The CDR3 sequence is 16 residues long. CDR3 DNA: TGTGCCAGCAGCGTCTATGGGGGGGGCTCTGGAAACACCATATATTTT. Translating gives CASSVYGGGSGNTIYF.

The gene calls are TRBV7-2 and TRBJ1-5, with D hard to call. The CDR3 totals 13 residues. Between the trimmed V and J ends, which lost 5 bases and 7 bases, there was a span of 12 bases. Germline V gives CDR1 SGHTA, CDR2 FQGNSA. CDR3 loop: CASSTGLRQPQHF. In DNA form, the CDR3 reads TGTGCCAGCAGCACCGGTCTACGGCAGCCCCAGCATTTT. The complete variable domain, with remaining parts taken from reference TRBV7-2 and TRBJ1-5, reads GAGVSQSPSNKVTEKGKDVELRCDPISGHTALYWYRQSLGQGLEFLIYFQGNSAPDKSGLPSDRFSAERTGGSVSTLTIQRTQQEDSAVYLCASSTGLRQPQHFGDGTRLSIL.

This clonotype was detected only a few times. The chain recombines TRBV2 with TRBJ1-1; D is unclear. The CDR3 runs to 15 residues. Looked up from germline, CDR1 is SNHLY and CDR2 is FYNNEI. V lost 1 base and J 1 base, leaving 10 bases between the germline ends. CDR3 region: CASSEVGPGNTEAFF. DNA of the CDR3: TGTGCCAGCAGTGAAGTAGGGCCGGGGAACACTGAAGCTTTCTTT.

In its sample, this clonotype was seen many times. In DNA, the CDR3 is TGCGCCAGCAGCTTGGTTACTGACTCTGGGGCCAACGTCCTGACTTTC. Residues: CASSLVTDSGANVLTF. V gene TRBV5-1 combines with J gene TRBJ2-6; D is undetermined. Germline CDR1 SGHRS, CDR2 YFSETQ. The CDR3 sequence is 16 residues long. V lost 0 bases to trimming and J lost 0 bases, with 7 bases between them. The full variable domain, its missing parts supplied by reference TRBV5-1 and TRBJ2-6, is KAGVTQTPRYLIKTRGQQVTLSCSPISGHRSVSWYQQTPGQGLQFLFEYFSETQRNKGNFPGRFSGRQFSNSRSEMNVSTLELGDSALYLCASSLVTDSGANVLTFGAGSRLTVL.